What follows are 3 T cell receptor beta chains derived from one specimen sequenced in a study of T cells after yellow fever vaccination. TCRdb called the 5' RACE reads again in MiXCR, with one record for every CDR3 protein. This table holds about 340,000 distinct CDR3 sequences, 8.7% found once. Specimen: PBMCs, collected on the day of the first yellow fever vaccination. The receptors originated from a young man who received the YFV17D yellow fever vaccine.

This chain links TRBV4-3 with TRBJ2-3; 9 bases line up with TRBD1. Germline V gene lookup returns CDR1 LGHNA and CDR2 YSLEER. The CDR3 has 16 residues. With 0 bases clipped from V and 2 bases from J, the junction kept 3 bases outside the gene matches. The CDR3 is CASSQDRDRVTDTQYF. The CDR3 DNA sequence: TGCGCCAGCAGCCAAGACCGGGACAGGGTCACAGATACGCAGTATTTT.

This chain links TRBV7-2 with TRBJ2-7; 10 nucleotides agree with TRBD2. V lost 1 base and J lost 4; bases outside the gene matches: 4. CDR3 length: 15 amino acids. Germline V lookup: CDR1 SGHTA, CDR2 FQGNSA. The CDR3 sequence: CASSLESGGGYEQYF. The CDR3 DNA reads as TGTGCCAGCAGCTTAGAGAGCGGGGGGGGTTACGAGCAGTACTTC.

The chain is built from TRBV6-1 and TRBJ1-4, with no clear D. CDR1 and CDR2 from the germline V gene are MNHNS and SASEGT. This CDR3 spans 16 amino acids. Trimming removed 7 bases at V and 0 bases at J, with 15 bases between. This CDR3 reads CASTLRNGATNEKLFF. Written as DNA, the CDR3 is TGTGCCAGCACCCTAAGGAATGGTGCAACTAATGAAAAACTGTTTTTT.